The subject of this entry is one TCR beta chain. TCR beta chains were sequenced at survey level with immunoSEQ. Repertoires were generated with immunoSEQ multiplex PCR, while TCRdb's copy carries only in-frame clones and drops some. The table includes some 70,000 clones, 93% detected once. V was pared by 5 bases and J by 1 base, with 8 bases between. CDR1 is SGHTA and CDR2 is FQGTGA in the germline V gene. The CDR3 totals 13 residues. Sequences were obtained from PBMCs. V is TRBV7-3 and J is TRBJ1-1; possible D gene TRBD1, 6 bases. This TCR was recovered from a middle-aged man with rheumatoid arthritis. CDR3 loop: CASSQGQNTEAFF. The CDR3 DNA sequence: TGTGCCAGCAGCCAGGGACAGAACACTGAAGCTTTCTTT.